This TCR beta chain was captured by sequencing in a study of T cell responses to AZD1222 COVID-19 vaccine. V lost 2 bases, J lost 2 bases, and 8 bases lay in between. In germline, CDR1 is MNHEY, CDR2 SVGAGI. This CDR3 has 14 amino acids. Here immunoSEQ multiplex PCR was the method, and the copy in TCRdb shows in-frame clones only, minus some. The sample lists about 150,000 clones, 88% seen once, with 3.1% in the top ten. The TCR was taken from an adult in good health. The material sequenced was peripheral blood, taken on day 0 of AZD1222 vaccination. The chain combines TRBV6-5 with TRBJ2-3; D unresolved. This chain's CDR3 is CASSYAQFTDTQYF. Written as DNA, the CDR3 is TGTGCCAGCAGTTACGCACAGTTCACAGATACGCAGTATTTT.